The clone carrying this TCR beta chain was found a few times. The antigen is unknown. The data originate from a study of long-term antiretroviral therapy in people with HIV. Broader study findings: HIV repertoires had narrower CDR3 length ranges than controls. Transplant-donor-level diversity was not reached after ART, though diversity increased. Possibly under older ART regimens, blood was drawn between about 2004 and 2017.

This was the immunoSEQ v3.0 assay at survey level. Method: immunoSEQ multiplex PCR; TCRdb's copy keeps in-frame clones and lacks some. The profile shows around 7,000 clones, 65% to 80% of them singletons. No fewer than two post-ART and no fewer than one pre-ART PBMC samples existed for each donor. The CDR3 is 15 amino acids. V was cut by 3 bases and J by 5 bases, with 18 bases left in between. Germline loops: CDR1 SGHKS, CDR2 YYEKEE (reference sequence). The rearrangement links TRBV5-5 to TRBJ2-7, with D maybe TRBD1 (6 bases). The input for sequencing was unsorted PBMCs, taken approximately eleven months before starting antiretroviral therapy. This TCR was sampled from a man between 35 and 55 years old with HIV. The CDR3 protein is CASSYSARGDDEQYF. The CDR3 nucleotides read TGTGCCAGCAGCTATAGCGCCAGGGGCGACGACGAGCAGTACTTC.